Listed here is a single T cell receptor (beta chain). The CDR3 runs 14 residues. CDR1 is MDHEN, CDR2 SYDVKM, per germline. The V end was cut by 6 bases, the J end by 4 bases, with 16 bases between. The data stem from a study of shared clonotypes between healthy human individuals. Naive CD8 cells lacked CD45RO and underwent positive selection for CCR7, leaving out terminally differentiated effector memory CD45RA+ cells. Nashville, Tennessee was home to all donors, each a Caucasian adult. It was across several immunoSEQ plates that each subset's genomic DNA was evenly split. Method: immunoSEQ multiplex PCR; TCRdb's copy keeps in-frame clones and lacks some. The sample yields over 2,000,000 clones, about 94% seen once.

This chain connects TRBV28 to TRBJ2-7; D unclear. The clonotype originates from a man aged 18 to 35 in good health. Some clones in this sample may be carry-over from other donors' samples. Sequencing used naive CD8+ T cells from PBMCs. DNA of the CDR3: TGTGCCAGCAGCCTCGCCCCCGGGCGATACGAGCAGTACTTC. Translating gives CASSLAPGRYEQYF.